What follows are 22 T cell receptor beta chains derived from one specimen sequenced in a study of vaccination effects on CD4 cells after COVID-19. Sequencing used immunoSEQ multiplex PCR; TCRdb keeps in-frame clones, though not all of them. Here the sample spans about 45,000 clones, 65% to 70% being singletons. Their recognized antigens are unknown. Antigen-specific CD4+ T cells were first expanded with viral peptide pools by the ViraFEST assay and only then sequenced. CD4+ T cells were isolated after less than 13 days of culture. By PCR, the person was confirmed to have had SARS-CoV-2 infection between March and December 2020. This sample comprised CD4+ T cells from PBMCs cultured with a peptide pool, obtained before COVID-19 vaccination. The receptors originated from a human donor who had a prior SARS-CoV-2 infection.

The CDR3 reads CASSLYGQGNTEAFF. The CDR3 DNA sequence: TGTGCCAGCAGCTTATATGGACAGGGAAACACTGAAGCTTTCTTT. This chain links TRBV7-9 with TRBJ1-1, with 8 bases that match TRBD1. Germline V gene data show CDR1 as SEHNR and CDR2 as FQNEAQ (reference sequence). With V trimmed by 2 bases and J by 2 bases, 4 bases remained unmatched. The CDR3 contains 15 residues.

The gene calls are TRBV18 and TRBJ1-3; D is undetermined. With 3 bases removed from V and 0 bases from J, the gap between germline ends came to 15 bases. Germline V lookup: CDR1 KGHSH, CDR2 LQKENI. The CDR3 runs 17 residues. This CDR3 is CASSPPNGPSSGNTIYF. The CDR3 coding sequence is TGTGCCAGCTCACCCCCGAATGGGCCGAGCTCTGGAAACACCATATATTTT.

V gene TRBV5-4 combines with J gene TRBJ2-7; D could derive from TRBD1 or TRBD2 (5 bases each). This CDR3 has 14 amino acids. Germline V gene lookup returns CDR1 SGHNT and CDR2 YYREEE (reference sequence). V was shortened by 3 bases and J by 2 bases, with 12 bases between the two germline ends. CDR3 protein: CASSSRVGAYEQYF. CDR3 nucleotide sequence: TGTGCCAGCAGCTCCAGGGTGGGGGCCTACGAGCAGTACTTC.

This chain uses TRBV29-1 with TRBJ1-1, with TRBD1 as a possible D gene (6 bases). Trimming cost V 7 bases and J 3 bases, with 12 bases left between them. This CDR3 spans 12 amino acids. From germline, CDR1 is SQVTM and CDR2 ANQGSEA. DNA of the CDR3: TGCAGCGCCAGGGGCGGGTACACTGAAGCTTTCTTT. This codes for CSARGGYTEAFF.

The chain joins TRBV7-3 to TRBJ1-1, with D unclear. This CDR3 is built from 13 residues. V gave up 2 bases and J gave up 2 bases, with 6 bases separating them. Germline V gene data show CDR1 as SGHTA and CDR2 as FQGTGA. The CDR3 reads CASSLLYNTEAFF. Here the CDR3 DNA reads TGTGCCAGCAGCTTATTGTATAACACTGAAGCTTTCTTT. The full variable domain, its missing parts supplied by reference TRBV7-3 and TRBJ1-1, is GAGVSQTPSNKVTEKGKYVELRCDPISGHTALYWYRQSLGQGPEFLIYFQGTGAADDSGLPNDRFFAVRPEGSVSTLKIQRTERGDSAVYLCASSLLYNTEAFFGQGTRLTVV.

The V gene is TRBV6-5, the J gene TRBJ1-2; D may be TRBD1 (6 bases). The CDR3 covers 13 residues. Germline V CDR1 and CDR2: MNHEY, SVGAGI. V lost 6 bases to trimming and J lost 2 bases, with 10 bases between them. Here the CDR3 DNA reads TGTGCCAGCAGGCCCACAGGGAACTATGGCTACACCTTC. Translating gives CASRPTGNYGYTF.

The CDR3 coding sequence is TGTGCCAGCAGCTTATTCGCGGGGCCCTACAATGAGCAGTTCTTC. As protein: CASSLFAGPYNEQFF. The chain couples TRBV7-3 to TRBJ2-1; tentatively, D is TRBD2 (6 bases). Germline CDR1 SGHTA, CDR2 FQGTGA. Trimming cost V 2 bases and J 2 bases, with 10 bases left between them. The CDR3 consists of 15 residues.

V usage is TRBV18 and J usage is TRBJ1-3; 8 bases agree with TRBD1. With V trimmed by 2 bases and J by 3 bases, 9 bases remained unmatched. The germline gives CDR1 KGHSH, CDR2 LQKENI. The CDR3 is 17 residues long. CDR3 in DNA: TGTGCCAGCTCACCAACCGCCGCAGGGGGCGTTGGAAACACCATATATTTT. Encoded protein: CASSPTAAGGVGNTIYF.

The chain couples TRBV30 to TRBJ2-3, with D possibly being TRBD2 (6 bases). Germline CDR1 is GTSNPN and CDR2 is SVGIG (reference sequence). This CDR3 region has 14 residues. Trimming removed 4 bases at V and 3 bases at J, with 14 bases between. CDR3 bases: TGTGCCTGGATTGGGGTTCGGGGGACAGATACGCAGTATTTT. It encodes CAWIGVRGTDTQYF. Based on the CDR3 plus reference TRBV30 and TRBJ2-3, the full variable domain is SQTIHQWPATLVQPVGSPLSLECTVEGTSNPNLYWYRQAAGRGLQLLFYSVGIGQISSEVPQNLSASRPQDRQFILSSKKLLLSDSGFYLCAWIGVRGTDTQYFGPGTRLTVL.

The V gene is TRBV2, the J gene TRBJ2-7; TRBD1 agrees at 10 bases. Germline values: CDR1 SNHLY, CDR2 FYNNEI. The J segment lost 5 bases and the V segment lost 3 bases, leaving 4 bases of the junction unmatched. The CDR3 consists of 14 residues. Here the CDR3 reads CASSDGTGVNEQYF. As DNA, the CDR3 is TGTGCCAGCAGTGACGGGACAGGGGTCAACGAGCAGTACTTC.

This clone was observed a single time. CDR3 nucleotides: TGTGCCAGCAGGGTGGACGCCACCTACAATGAGCAGTTCTTC. It translates to CASRVDATYNEQFF. The chain has TRBV6-6 and TRBJ2-1; no definite D call. The CDR3 has 14 residues. Trimming removed 6 bases at V and 2 bases at J, with 11 bases between. Looked up from germline, CDR1 is MNHNY and CDR2 is SVGAGI (reference sequence).

CDR3 nucleotide sequence: TGTGCCAGCTCACCCCCACAGGGGACGACTAATGAAGCTTTCTTT. Amino acid sequence: CASSPPQGTTNEAFF. V usage is TRBV18 and J usage is TRBJ1-1, with 7 bases aligning to TRBD1. The CDR3 has 15 residues. The ends lost 3 bases at V and 7 bases at J; junction bases unmatched: 11. Germline V gene sequence: CDR1 KGHSH, CDR2 LQKENI.

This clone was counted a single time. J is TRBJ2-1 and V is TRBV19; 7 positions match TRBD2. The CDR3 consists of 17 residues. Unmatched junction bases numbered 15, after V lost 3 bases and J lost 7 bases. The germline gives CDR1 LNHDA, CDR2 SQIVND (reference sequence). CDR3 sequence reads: CASSIQGVAGPFNEQFF. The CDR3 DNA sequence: TGTGCCAGTAGTATCCAAGGGGTAGCGGGCCCTTTTAATGAGCAGTTCTTC.

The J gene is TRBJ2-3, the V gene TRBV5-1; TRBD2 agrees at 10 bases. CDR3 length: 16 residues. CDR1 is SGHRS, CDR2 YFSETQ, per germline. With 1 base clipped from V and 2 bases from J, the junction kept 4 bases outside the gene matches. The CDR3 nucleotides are TGCGCCAGCAGCTTGTTACTAGCGGGGAACACAGATACGCAGTATTTT. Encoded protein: CASSLLLAGNTDTQYF.

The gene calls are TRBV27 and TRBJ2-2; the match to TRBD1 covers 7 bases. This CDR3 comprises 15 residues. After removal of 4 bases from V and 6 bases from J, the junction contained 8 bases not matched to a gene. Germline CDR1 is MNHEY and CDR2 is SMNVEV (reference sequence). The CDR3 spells CASSSLYRGPGELFF. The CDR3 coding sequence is TGTGCCAGCAGTTCCCTTTACAGGGGCCCCGGGGAGCTGTTTTTT.

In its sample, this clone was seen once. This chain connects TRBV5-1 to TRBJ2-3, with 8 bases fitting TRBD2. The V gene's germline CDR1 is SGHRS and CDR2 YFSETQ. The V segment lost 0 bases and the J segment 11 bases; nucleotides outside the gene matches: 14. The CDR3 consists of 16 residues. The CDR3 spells CASSLGSSGAGDRQYF. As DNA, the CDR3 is TGCGCCAGCAGCTTGGGGAGCTCGGGAGCGGGGGACCGGCAGTATTTT.

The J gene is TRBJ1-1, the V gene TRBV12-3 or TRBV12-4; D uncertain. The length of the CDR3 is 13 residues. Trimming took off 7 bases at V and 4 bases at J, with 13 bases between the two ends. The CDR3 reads CASTRHRSTEAFF. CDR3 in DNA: TGTGCCAGCACCCGACATCGGTCCACTGAAGCTTTCTTT.

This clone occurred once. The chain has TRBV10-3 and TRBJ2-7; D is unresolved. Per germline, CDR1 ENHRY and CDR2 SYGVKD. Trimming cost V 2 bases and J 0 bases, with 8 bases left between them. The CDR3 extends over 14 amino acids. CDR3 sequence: CAISETLSSYEQYF. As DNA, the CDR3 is TGTGCCATCAGTGAGACGTTGAGCTCCTACGAGCAGTACTTC.

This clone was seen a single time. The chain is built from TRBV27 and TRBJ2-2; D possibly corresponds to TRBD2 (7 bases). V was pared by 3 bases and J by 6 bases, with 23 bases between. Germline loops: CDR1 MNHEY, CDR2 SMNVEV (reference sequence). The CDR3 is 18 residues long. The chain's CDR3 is CASSFRELGRGRAGELFF. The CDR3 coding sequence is TGTGCCAGCAGTTTTCGGGAACTTGGGCGGGGGCGGGCCGGGGAGCTGTTTTTT.

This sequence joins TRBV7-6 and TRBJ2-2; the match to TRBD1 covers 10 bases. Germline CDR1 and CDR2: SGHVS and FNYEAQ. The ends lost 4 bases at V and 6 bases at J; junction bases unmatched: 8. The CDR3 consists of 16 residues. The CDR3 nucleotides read TGTGCCAGCAGCTACGGGACAGGGGCCTTTCCCGGGGAGCTGTTTTTT. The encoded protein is CASSYGTGAFPGELFF.

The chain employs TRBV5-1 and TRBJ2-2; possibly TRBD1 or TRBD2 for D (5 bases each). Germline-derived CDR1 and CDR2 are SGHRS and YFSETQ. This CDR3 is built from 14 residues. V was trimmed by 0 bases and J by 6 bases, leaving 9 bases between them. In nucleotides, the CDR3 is TGCGCCAGCAGCTTGGGTTTGGGGGCCGGGGAGCTGTTTTTT. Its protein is CASSLGLGAGELFF.

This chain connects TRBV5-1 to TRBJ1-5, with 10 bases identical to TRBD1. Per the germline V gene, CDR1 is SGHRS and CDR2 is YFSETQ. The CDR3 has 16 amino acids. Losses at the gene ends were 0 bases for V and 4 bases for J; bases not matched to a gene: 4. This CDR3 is CASSLGTGGPNQPQHF. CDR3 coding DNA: TGCGCCAGCAGCTTGGGGACAGGGGGTCCTAATCAGCCCCAGCATTTT.